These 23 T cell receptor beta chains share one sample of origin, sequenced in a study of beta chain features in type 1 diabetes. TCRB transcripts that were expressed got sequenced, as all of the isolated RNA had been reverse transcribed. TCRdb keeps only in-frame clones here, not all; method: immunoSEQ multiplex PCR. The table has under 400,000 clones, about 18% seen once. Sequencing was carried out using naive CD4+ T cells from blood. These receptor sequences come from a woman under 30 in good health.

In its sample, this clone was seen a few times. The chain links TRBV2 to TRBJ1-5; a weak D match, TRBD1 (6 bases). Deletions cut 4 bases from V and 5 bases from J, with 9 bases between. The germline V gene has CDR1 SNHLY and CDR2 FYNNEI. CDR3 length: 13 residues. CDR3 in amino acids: CASSVQGDQPQHF. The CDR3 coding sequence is TGTGCCAGCAGTGTACAGGGCGATCAGCCCCAGCATTTT. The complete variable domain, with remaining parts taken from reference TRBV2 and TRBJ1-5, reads EPEVTQTPSHQVTQMGQEVILRCVPISNHLYFYWYRQILGQKVEFLVSFYNNEISEKSEIFDDQFSVERPDGSNFTLKIRSTKLEDSAMYFCASSVQGDQPQHFGDGTRLSIL.

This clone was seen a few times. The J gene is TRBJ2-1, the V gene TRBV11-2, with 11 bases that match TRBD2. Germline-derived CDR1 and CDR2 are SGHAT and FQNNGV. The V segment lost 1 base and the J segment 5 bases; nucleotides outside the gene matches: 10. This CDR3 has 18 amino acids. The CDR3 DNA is TGTGCCAGCAGCTTAGTATTTTCCGGGACTAGCGGCCACAATGAGCAGTTCTTC. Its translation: CASSLVFSGTSGHNEQFF.

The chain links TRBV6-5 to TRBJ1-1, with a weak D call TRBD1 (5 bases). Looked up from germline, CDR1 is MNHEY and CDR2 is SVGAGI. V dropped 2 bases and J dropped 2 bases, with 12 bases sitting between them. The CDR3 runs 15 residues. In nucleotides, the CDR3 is TGTGCCAGCAGTTACGGGGCCAGTATTAACACTGAAGCTTTCTTT. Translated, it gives CASSYGASINTEAFF.

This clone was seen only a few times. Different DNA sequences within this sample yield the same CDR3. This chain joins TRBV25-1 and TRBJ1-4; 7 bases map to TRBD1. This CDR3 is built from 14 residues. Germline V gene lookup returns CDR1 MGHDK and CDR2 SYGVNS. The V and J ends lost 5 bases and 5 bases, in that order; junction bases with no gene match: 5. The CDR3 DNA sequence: TGTGCCAGCAGTCGGGACAGAAGGAATGAAAAACTGTTTTTT. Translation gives CASSRDRRNEKLFF.

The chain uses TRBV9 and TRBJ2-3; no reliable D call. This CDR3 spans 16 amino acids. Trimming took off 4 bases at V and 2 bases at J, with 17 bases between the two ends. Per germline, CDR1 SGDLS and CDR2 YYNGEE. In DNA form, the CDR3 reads TGTGCCAGCAGCCCTCGCTATGGCGGAGCCACAGATACGCAGTATTTT. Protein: CASSPRYGGATDTQYF.

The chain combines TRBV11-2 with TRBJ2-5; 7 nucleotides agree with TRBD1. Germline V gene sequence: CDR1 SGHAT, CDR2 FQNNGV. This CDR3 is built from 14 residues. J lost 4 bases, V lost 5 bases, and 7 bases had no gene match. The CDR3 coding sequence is TGTGCCAGCAGCACCTCGACAGGGCCAGAGACCCAGTACTTC. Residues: CASSTSTGPETQYF.

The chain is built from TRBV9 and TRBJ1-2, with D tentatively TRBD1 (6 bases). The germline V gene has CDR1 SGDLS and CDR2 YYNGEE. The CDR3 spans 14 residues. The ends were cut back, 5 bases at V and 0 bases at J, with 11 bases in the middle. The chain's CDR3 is CASRATGTNYGYTF. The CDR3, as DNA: TGTGCCAGCAGAGCAACAGGGACTAACTATGGCTACACCTTC.

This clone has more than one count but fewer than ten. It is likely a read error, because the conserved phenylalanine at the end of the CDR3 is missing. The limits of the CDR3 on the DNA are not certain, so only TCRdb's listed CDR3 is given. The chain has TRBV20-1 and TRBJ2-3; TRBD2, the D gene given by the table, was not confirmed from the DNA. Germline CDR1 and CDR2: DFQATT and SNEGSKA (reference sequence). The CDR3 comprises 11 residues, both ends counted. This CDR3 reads CSARVTSGPYV.

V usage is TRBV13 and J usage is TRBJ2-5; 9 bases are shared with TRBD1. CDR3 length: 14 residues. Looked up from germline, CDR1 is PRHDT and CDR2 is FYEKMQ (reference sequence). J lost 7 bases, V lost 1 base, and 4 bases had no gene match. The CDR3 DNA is TGTGCCAGCAGCTTAGCGACAGGGGGAGGGACCCAGTACTTC. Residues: CASSLATGGGTQYF.

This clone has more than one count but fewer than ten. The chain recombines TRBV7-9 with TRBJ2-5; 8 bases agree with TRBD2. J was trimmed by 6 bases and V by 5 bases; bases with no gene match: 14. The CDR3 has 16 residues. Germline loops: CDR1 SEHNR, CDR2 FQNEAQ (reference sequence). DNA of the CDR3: TGTGCCAGCAGCCCGGGAGGGTCTCGGGCACAGCAGACCCAGTACTTC. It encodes CASSPGGSRAQQTQYF.

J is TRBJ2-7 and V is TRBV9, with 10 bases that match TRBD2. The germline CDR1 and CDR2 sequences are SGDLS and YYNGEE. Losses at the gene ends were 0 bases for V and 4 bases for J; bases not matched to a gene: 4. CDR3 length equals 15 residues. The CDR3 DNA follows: TGTGCCAGCAGCGTAGGTCTAGCGGGAGCGTACGAGCAGTACTTC. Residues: CASSVGLAGAYEQYF.

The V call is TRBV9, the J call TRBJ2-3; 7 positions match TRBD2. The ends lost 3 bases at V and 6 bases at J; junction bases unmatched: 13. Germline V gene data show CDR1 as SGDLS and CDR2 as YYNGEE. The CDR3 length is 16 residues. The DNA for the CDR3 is TGTGCCAGCAGCGCTTCCGGGAGGCTGGGGGGGGATACGCAGTATTTT. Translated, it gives CASSASGRLGGDTQYF.

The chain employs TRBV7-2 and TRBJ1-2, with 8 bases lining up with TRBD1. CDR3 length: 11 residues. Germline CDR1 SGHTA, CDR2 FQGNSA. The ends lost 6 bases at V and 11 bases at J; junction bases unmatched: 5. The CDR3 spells CASSQTGVYTF. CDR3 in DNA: TGTGCCAGCAGTCAGACAGGGGTTTACACCTTC.

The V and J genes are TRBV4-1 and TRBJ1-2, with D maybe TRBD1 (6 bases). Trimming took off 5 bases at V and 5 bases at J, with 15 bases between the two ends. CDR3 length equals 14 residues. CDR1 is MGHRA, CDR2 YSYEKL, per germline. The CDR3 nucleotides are TGCGCCAGCAGCGCCCGGACAGCAACTTATGGCTACACCTTC. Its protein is CASSARTATYGYTF.

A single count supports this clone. CDR3: CASSLQGASGNTIYF. CDR3 coding DNA: TGTGCCAGCAGCCTTCAGGGGGCTTCTGGAAACACCATATATTTT. The V call is TRBV7-8, the J call TRBJ1-3, with 8 positions matching TRBD1. The J segment lost 1 base and the V segment lost 5 bases, leaving 4 bases of the junction unmatched. The CDR3 covers 15 residues. The germline V gene encodes CDR1 SGHVS and CDR2 FQNEAQ.

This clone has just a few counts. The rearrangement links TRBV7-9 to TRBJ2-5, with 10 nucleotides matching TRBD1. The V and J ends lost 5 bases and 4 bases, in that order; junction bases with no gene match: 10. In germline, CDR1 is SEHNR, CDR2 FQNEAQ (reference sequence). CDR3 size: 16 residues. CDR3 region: CASSAKTGTGAETQYF. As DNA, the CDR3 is TGTGCCAGCAGCGCTAAAACCGGGACAGGGGCAGAGACCCAGTACTTC.

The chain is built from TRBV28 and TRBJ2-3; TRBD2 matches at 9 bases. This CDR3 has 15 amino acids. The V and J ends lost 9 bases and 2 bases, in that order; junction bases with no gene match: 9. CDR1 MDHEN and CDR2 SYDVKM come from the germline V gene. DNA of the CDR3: TGTGCCAGGAAATCCGGCGGGAGGGACACAGATACGCAGTATTTT. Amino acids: CARKSGGRDTDTQYF.

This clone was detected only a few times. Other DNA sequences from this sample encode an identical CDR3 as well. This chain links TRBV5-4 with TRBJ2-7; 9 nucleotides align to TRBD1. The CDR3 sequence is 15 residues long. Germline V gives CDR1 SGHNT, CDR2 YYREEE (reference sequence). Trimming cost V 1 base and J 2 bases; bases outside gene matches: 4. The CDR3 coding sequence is TGTGCCAGCAGCTTGCCGGGACAGGGAACCTACGAGCAGTACTTC. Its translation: CASSLPGQGTYEQYF. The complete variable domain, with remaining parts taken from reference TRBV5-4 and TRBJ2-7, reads ETGVTQSPTHLIKTRGQQVTLRCSSQSGHNTVSWYQQALGQGPQFIFQYYREEENGRGNFPPRFSGLQFPNYSSELNVNALELDDSALYLCASSLPGQGTYEQYFGPGTRLTVT.

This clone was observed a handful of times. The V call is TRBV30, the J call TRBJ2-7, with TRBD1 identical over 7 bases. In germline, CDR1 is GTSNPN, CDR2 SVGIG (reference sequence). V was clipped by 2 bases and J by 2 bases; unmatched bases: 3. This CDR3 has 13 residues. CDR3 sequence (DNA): TGTGCCTGGAGTTCGGACAGGACCTACGAGCAGTACTTC. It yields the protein CAWSSDRTYEQYF.

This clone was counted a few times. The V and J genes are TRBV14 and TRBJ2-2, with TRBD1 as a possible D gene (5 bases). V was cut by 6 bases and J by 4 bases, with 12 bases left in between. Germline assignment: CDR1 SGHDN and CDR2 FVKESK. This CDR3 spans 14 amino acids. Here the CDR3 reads CASRPTGSTGELFF. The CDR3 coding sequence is TGTGCCAGCAGACCTACAGGAAGCACCGGGGAGCTGTTTTTT. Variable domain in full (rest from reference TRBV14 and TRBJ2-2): EAGVTQFPSHSVIEKGQTVTLRCDPISGHDNLYWYRRVMGKEIKFLLHFVKESKQDESGMPNNRFLAERTGGTYSTLKVQPAELEDSGVYFCASRPTGSTGELFFGEGSRLTVL.

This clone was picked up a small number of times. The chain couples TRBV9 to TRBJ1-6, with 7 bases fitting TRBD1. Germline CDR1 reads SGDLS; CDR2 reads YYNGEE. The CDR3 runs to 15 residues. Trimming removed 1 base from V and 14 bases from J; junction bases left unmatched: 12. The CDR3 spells CASSVIPGQAASLHF. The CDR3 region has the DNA TGTGCCAGCAGCGTAATCCCTGGACAGGCCGCATCCCTCCACTTT.

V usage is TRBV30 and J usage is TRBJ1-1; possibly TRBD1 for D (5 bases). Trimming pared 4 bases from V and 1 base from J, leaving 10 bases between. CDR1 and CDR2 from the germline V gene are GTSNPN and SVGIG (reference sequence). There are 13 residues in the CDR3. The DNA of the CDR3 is TGTGCCTGGAAAACAGGTTCGAACACTGAAGCTTTCTTT. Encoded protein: CAWKTGSNTEAFF.

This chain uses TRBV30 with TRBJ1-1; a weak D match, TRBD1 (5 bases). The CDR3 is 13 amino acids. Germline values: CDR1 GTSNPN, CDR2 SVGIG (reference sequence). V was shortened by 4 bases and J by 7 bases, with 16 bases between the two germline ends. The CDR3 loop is CAWKVGEGGEAFF. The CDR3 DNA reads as TGTGCCTGGAAGGTGGGGGAGGGAGGTGAAGCTTTCTTT.